These 5 T cell receptor beta chains share one sample of origin, sequenced in a study of shared clonotypes between healthy human individuals. Measured with immunoSEQ multiplex PCR; TCRdb has only the in-frame clones, and not every one. The sample records about 1.1 million clones, about 80% being singletons. What was sequenced was memory CD4+ T cells from PBMCs. As for subset: CD45RA-negative fraction. The receptors stem from a man aged 18 to 35 in good health. Some clones in this sample may be carry-over from other donors' samples.

The table lists this clone with a few counts. The genes are TRBV6-1 and TRBJ2-7; tentative D call: TRBD2 (6 bases). Trimming removed 2 bases from V and 9 bases from J, with 26 bases in between. Germline assignment: CDR1 MNHNS and CDR2 SASEGT. This CDR3 has 17 amino acids. The CDR3 is CASSESGSRVRFRGQYF. The CDR3 DNA is TGTGCCAGCAGTGAATCCGGGAGCAGGGTCCGATTTCGTGGGCAGTACTTC.

This clone showed up many times. The same CDR3 also results from other DNA sequences found in this sample. The V and J genes are TRBV7-2 and TRBJ1-5, with a weak D call TRBD1 (6 bases). Trimming removed 5 bases at V and 6 bases at J, with 11 bases between. CDR3 length equals 13 residues. Per germline, CDR1 SGHTA and CDR2 FQGNSA. The CDR3 region is CASSRKQGQPQHF. CDR3 in DNA: TGTGCCAGCAGCCGAAAACAGGGTCAGCCCCAGCATTTT.

The CDR3 reads CASSLTDLNSGNTIYF. DNA for the CDR3: TGCGCCAGCAGCCTGACAGACCTGAACTCTGGAAACACCATATATTTT. The gene calls are TRBV5-1 and TRBJ1-3, with D perhaps matching TRBD1 (5 bases). This CDR3 is 16 amino acids long. Germline V CDR1 and CDR2: SGHRS, YFSETQ. V shed 4 bases and J shed 0 bases, with 14 bases lying between them.

The gene calls are TRBV28 and TRBJ2-5; a possible D gene is TRBD2 (6 bases). V was pared by 2 bases and J by 2 bases, with 12 bases between. Germline V CDR1 and CDR2: MDHEN, SYDVKM. This CDR3 is built from 15 residues. The CDR3 protein is CASSLIRRGQETQYF. CDR3 nucleotides: TGTGCCAGCAGTTTAATCCGCCGGGGGCAAGAGACCCAGTACTTC.

This clone was counted a single time. This likely reflects a read error, since a far larger clone is one base away. This chain uses TRBV29-1 with TRBJ2-1; weak D call: TRBD2 (5 bases). This CDR3 has 10 residues. Looked up from germline, CDR1 is SQVTM and CDR2 is ANQGSEA. CDR3: CSVGGLKQLF. CDR3 DNA sequence: TGCAGCGTTGGAGGGCTAAAGCAGCTCTTC.